The T cell receptor (beta chain) under discussion was sequenced for a study of early T cells in non-severe SARS-CoV-2 infection. Study as a whole: From unsorted whole blood, bulk RNA was sequenced, and the chains remained unpaired.

The TCR library protocol attached unique molecular identifiers to the individual cDNA molecules. TCRdb reprocessed the 5' RACE reads with MiXCR, giving one entry per CDR3 protein. The sample has about 98,000 distinct CDR3 sequences, around 14% seen once. The table lists this clonotype with a few counts. The ends were cut back, 6 bases at V and 5 bases at J, with 17 bases in the middle. Germline V gene data show CDR1 as WSHSY and CDR2 as SAAADI. The CDR3 loop spans 15 amino acids. Sequencing was done on a sample of whole blood. V usage is TRBV10-2 and J usage is TRBJ2-1; D uncertain. This TCR came from an adult who was a healthcare worker with PCR-confirmed SARS-CoV-2 infection or an uninfected control (not recorded which). CDR3 nucleotide sequence: TGCGCCAGCAGGAACCGGGCCTCGATCCACAATGAGCAGTTCTTC. Residues: CASRNRASIHNEQFF.